Shown below are 21 T cell receptor beta chains from a single sample sequenced in a study of blood T cells in healthy people across ages (dated by TCRdb to between 2014 and 2017). The receptor library was made with 5' RACE. TCRdb shows the sequencer as Illumina HiSeq 2500. A second roughly 7 to 12 cycle PCR used a sample-barcoded 5' primer and a J-beta primer mix. The public sequencing data were trimmed at Q25 with fastp and processed into clonotypes with MiXCR by TCRdb, which kept only in-frame beta chains. Entries are consolidated by CDR3 protein sequence, retaining the most common genes and DNA. This sample is represented by around 1,600,000 distinct CDR3 sequences; about 45% of them were singletons. Jointly, the top ten make up approximately 4% of the sample. The specimen sequenced was blood. The receptors were gathered from a woman between 18 and 29 years old in good health.

The genes are TRBV3-1 and TRBJ2-4; D is possibly TRBD2 (7 bases). CDR1 and CDR2 (germline): LGHDT, YNNKEL (reference sequence). Trimming cost V 4 bases and J 1 base, with 23 bases left between them. The CDR3 has 19 residues. The CDR3, as DNA: TGTGCCAGCAGCCCTTACAGGGTTGGGGGGGAGCTTGCCAAAAACATTCAGTACTTC. This sequence encodes CASSPYRVGGELAKNIQYF.

The V gene is TRBV20-1, the J gene TRBJ2-7; 7 bases are a match to TRBD2. The CDR3 loop spans 13 amino acids. V lost 5 bases, J lost 5 bases, and 9 bases stayed unmatched. Germline loops: CDR1 DFQATT, CDR2 SNEGSKA (reference sequence). CDR3 amino acids: CSAVGGSWNEQYF. Written as DNA, the CDR3 is TGCAGTGCTGTCGGCGGGAGTTGGAACGAGCAGTACTTC.

V usage is TRBV7-9 and J usage is TRBJ2-1, with TRBD2 as a possible D gene (5 bases). This CDR3 contains 15 residues. V lost 0 bases and J 6 bases, leaving 12 bases between the germline ends. From germline, CDR1 is SEHNR and CDR2 FQNEAQ (reference sequence). CDR3 amino acids: CASSLATGFGNEQFF. The CDR3 bases are TGTGCCAGCAGCTTAGCGACGGGATTTGGCAATGAGCAGTTCTTC.

CDR3 region: CASSQDWDRVSLSAQFF. DNA for the CDR3: TGCGCCAGCAGCCAAGATTGGGACAGGGTCTCGCTTAGTGCGCAGTTCTTC. This chain connects TRBV4-1 to TRBJ2-1; 9 bases align to TRBD1. The CDR3 runs 17 residues. Germline V lookup: CDR1 MGHRA, CDR2 YSYEKL. The ends lost 0 bases at V and 12 bases at J; junction bases unmatched: 15.

V and J are TRBV29-1 and TRBJ2-1; D gene ambiguous. Looked up from germline, CDR1 is SQVTM and CDR2 is ANQGSEA. The CDR3 sequence is 12 residues long. Between the trimmed V and J ends, which lost 4 bases and 7 bases, there was a span of 11 bases. The CDR3 nucleotides read TGCAGCGTTGTCATCGATCGTAATGAGCAGTTCTTC. The encoded protein is CSVVIDRNEQFF.

This chain connects TRBV6-5 to TRBJ2-1, with 8 bases fitting TRBD1. The germline CDR1 and CDR2 sequences are MNHEY and SVGAGI. The CDR3 runs 15 residues. V dropped 2 bases and J dropped 4; count of bases not matched to a gene: 4. The CDR3 region is CASSYDRGQYNEQFF. The CDR3 DNA is TGTGCCAGCAGTTACGACAGGGGACAATACAATGAGCAGTTCTTC.

The genes are TRBV4-3 and TRBJ1-1; TRBD1 might be the D (5 bases). Deletions cut 0 bases from V and 4 bases from J, with 9 bases between. The CDR3 loop spans 14 amino acids. Germline CDR1 reads LGHNA; CDR2 reads YSLEER. CDR3 sequence reads: CASSQDPGSTEAFF. CDR3 coding DNA: TGCGCCAGCAGCCAAGATCCAGGGAGCACTGAAGCTTTCTTT.

This clonotype was counted once. The V call is TRBV6-6, the J call TRBJ1-1, with TRBD1 as a possible D gene (6 bases). Germline CDR1 reads MNHNY; CDR2 reads SVGAGI (reference sequence). Trimming removed 5 bases from V and 6 bases from J, with 16 bases in between. The CDR3 totals 14 residues. The CDR3: CASSPPTEGAEAFF. CDR3 coding DNA: TGTGCCAGCAGTCCTCCTACAGAGGGGGCTGAAGCTTTCTTT.

Here the CDR3 DNA reads TGTGCCAGCAGCTTGATTTCCGGGGAATACAATGAGCAGTTCTTC. As protein: CASSLISGEYNEQFF. The chain uses TRBV7-9 and TRBJ2-1, with D perhaps TRBD2 (5 bases). Germline V lookup: CDR1 SEHNR, CDR2 FQNEAQ (reference sequence). The CDR3 contains 15 residues. Trimming removed 3 bases from V and 4 bases from J, with 13 bases in between.

This sequence joins TRBV7-2 and TRBJ1-5, with 8 nucleotides matching TRBD1. Unmatched junction bases numbered 14, after V lost 8 bases and J lost 5 bases. The CDR3 covers 16 residues. Germline values: CDR1 SGHTA, CDR2 FQGNSA. CDR3 residues: CASGLEMTGADQPQHF. CDR3 bases: TGTGCCAGCGGCCTAGAAATGACAGGGGCCGATCAGCCCCAGCATTTT.

This clonotype was detected only a few times. The chain is built from TRBV20-1 and TRBJ2-7, with D maybe TRBD1 (5 bases). The V and J ends lost 3 bases and 1 base respectively, with 13 bases between them. The CDR3 totals 14 residues. Germline CDR1 and CDR2: DFQATT and SNEGSKA (reference sequence). The CDR3 nucleotides read TGCAGTGCTAGGACGAGACAGCCTTCCTACGAGCAGTACTTC. Its translation: CSARTRQPSYEQYF.

The V and J genes are TRBV5-1 and TRBJ2-5, with D possibly being TRBD2 (5 bases). CDR3 size: 12 residues. V was clipped by 7 bases and J by 2 bases, with 9 bases between them. The germline V gene has CDR1 SGHRS and CDR2 YFSETQ. Written as DNA, the CDR3 is TGCGCCAGCGGAGGAGTACAAGAGACCCAGTACTTC. Protein sequence: CASGGVQETQYF.

The table lists this clonotype with a count of one. V usage is TRBV3-1 and J usage is TRBJ1-1, with D perhaps matching TRBD1 (5 bases). Looked up from germline, CDR1 is LGHDT and CDR2 is YNNKEL (reference sequence). V lost 8 bases and J 1 base, leaving 17 bases between the germline ends. This CDR3 is 15 amino acids long. Here the CDR3 reads CASPEKRDGNTEAFF. As DNA, the CDR3 is TGTGCCAGCCCGGAGAAGAGGGACGGGAACACTGAAGCTTTCTTT.

CDR3 nucleotide sequence: TGTGCCAGCAGCTTCGAGGGACTCAGTTCGTACTTC. Residues: CASSFEGLSSYF. The gene calls are TRBV7-9 and TRBJ2-5, with D perhaps matching TRBD2 (6 bases). Germline loops: CDR1 SEHNR, CDR2 FQNEAQ (reference sequence). There are 12 residues in the CDR3. Between the trimmed V and J ends, which lost 3 bases and 13 bases, there was a span of 15 bases.

The rearrangement links TRBV6-1 to TRBJ2-1, with 9 bases identical to TRBD2. This CDR3 is built from 15 residues. V lost 10 bases and J lost 5; bases outside the gene matches: 12. The germline V gene has CDR1 MNHNS and CDR2 SASEGT. DNA of the CDR3: TGTGCCAACAGACCCTGGACTAGCGCCGACAATGAGCAGTTCTTC. Translating gives CANRPWTSADNEQFF.

Written as DNA, the CDR3 is TGTGCCAGCAGCTTGGCCGTGTTCGCGGACTGGAACACTGAAGCTTTCTTT. This codes for CASSLAVFADWNTEAFF. This chain links TRBV5-6 with TRBJ1-1; no reliable D call. V was trimmed by 0 bases and J by 1 base, leaving 16 bases between them. This CDR3 is built from 17 residues. Germline CDR1 is SGHDT and CDR2 is YYEEEE.

This clonotype was seen at least ten times. CDR3 protein: CASTWSQETQYF. CDR3 sequence (DNA): TGTGCCAGTACATGGTCCCAAGAGACCCAGTACTTC. The V and J genes are TRBV6-6 and TRBJ2-5; D remains unclear. Germline V gives CDR1 MNHNY, CDR2 SVGAGI (reference sequence). Trimming took 9 bases from V and 1 from J, leaving 9 bases between them. The CDR3 loop spans 12 amino acids.

This clonotype was detected a few times. V and J are TRBV5-6 and TRBJ2-6; D gene uncertain. CDR1 is SGHDT and CDR2 is YYEEEE in the germline V gene. The CDR3 has 14 amino acids. V was shortened by 2 bases and J by 2 bases, with 5 bases between the two germline ends. The CDR3 region is CASSLLTGANVLTF. In nucleotides, the CDR3 is TGTGCCAGCAGCTTACTTACTGGGGCCAACGTCCTGACTTTC.

The V gene is TRBV5-4, the J gene TRBJ2-3; 7 nucleotides agree with TRBD2. The CDR3 extends over 15 amino acids. V gave up 0 bases and J gave up 3 bases; unmatched junction bases: 4. In germline, CDR1 is SGHNT, CDR2 YYREEE (reference sequence). Written as DNA, the CDR3 is TGTGCCAGCAGCTTGGACGGGAGGACAACAGATACGCAGTATTTT. Protein: CASSLDGRTTDTQYF.

CDR3 residues: CATSRLDRPSGYTF. In DNA, the CDR3 is TGTGCCACCAGCAGACTTGACAGACCTTCTGGCTACACCTTC. The J gene is TRBJ1-2, the V gene TRBV15; weak D call: TRBD1 (5 bases). V lost 2 bases, J lost 7 bases, and 14 bases lay in between. CDR1 LNHNV and CDR2 YYDKDF come from the germline V gene (reference sequence). The CDR3 spans 14 residues. The full variable domain, completed using reference TRBV15 and TRBJ1-2, is DAMVIQNPRYQVTQFGKPVTLSCSQTLNHNVMYWYQQKSSQAPKLLFHYYDKDFNNEADTPDNFQSRRPNTSFCFLDIRSPGLGDTAMYLCATSRLDRPSGYTFGSGTRLTVV.

The chain joins TRBV20-1 to TRBJ1-2; 12 nucleotides match TRBD1. CDR1 and CDR2 from the germline V gene are DFQATT and SNEGSKA (reference sequence). Trimming took 2 bases from V and 5 from J; bases not matched to a gene: 12. The CDR3 consists of 17 residues. In nucleotides, the CDR3 is TGCAGTGCTAGAAGAATTGGGACAGGGGGCTCCTCTTATGGCTACACCTTC. Amino acids: CSARRIGTGGSSYGYTF.